By its share, the clone carrying this T cell receptor (beta chain) is medium-sized. Its antigen is unidentified. Each molecule of TCR cDNA was tagged with one unique molecular identifier. TCRdb reprocessed the 5' RACE reads via MiXCR and lists one record per CDR3 protein. The data hold around 7,700 distinct CDR3 sequences, with less than 10% observed a single time. The entry originates in a study of spatial heterogeneity in lung cancer. The study's findings and limits: Counts of expanded alpha and beta TCRs within tumors tracked the tumor nonsynonymous mutation count.

Indicated time point: sample taken at primary tumor resection. Tumor, nontumor lung or frozen PBMC supplied whole RNA that was sequenced unsorted. Source: lung tumor tissue, taken at surgery. The receptor was derived from a male donor with early-stage non-small cell lung cancer.

Here the CDR3 reads CASSQSIGVDAYEQYF. In DNA, the CDR3 is TGCGCCAGCAGTCAATCGATCGGGGTGGACGCCTACGAGCAGTACTTC. The chain joins TRBV23-1 to TRBJ2-7; tentative D call: TRBD2 (5 bases). TRBV23-1 qualifies as an ORF whose function is uncertain. This CDR3 region has 16 residues. V dropped 0 bases and J dropped 2 bases, with 14 bases sitting between them.